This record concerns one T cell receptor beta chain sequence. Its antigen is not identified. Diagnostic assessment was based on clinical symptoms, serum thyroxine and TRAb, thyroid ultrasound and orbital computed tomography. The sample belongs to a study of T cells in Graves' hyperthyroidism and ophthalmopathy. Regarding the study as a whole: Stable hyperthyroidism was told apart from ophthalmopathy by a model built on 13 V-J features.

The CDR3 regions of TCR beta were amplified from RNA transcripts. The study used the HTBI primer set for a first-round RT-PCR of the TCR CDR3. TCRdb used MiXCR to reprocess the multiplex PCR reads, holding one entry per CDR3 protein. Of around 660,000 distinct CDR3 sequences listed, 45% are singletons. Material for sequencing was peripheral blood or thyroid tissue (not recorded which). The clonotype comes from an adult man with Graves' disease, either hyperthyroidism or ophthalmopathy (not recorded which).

The CDR3 protein is CASSHLGQGIYGYTF. The CDR3 nucleotides are TGTGCCAGCAGCCACTTGGGACAGGGCATCTATGGCTACACCTTC. The chain is built from TRBV7-9 and TRBJ1-2; TRBD1 agrees at 9 bases. Germline CDR1 SEHNR, CDR2 FQNEAQ (reference sequence). The length of the CDR3 is 15 residues. V dropped 5 bases and J dropped 4; count of bases not matched to a gene: 8. The full variable domain, rest sourced from reference TRBV7-9 and TRBJ1-2, is DTGVSQNPRHKITKRGQNVTFRCDPISEHNRLYWYRQTLGQGPEFLTYFQNEAQLEKSRLLSDRFSAERPKGSFSTLEIQRTEQGDSAMYLCASSHLGQGIYGYTFGSGTRLTVV.